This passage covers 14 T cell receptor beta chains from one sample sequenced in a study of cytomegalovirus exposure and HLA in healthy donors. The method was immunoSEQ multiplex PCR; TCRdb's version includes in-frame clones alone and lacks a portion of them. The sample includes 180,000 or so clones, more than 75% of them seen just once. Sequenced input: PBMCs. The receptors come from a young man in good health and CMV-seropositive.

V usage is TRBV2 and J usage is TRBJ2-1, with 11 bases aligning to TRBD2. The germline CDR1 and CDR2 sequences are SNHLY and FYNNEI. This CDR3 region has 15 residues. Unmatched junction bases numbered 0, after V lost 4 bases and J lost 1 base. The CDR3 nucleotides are TGTGCCAGCAGTGGACTAGCGGGATCCTACAATGAGCAGTTCTTC. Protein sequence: CASSGLAGSYNEQFF.

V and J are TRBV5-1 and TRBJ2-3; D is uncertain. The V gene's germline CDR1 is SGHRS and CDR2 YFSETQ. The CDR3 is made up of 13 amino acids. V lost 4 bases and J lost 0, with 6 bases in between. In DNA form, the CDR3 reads TGCGCCAGCAGCCCAACCAGCACAGATACGCAGTATTTT. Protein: CASSPTSTDTQYF.

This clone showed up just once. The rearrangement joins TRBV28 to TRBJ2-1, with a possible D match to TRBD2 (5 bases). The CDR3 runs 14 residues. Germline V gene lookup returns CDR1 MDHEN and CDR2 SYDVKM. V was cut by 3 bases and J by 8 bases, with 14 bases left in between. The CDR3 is CASSLAGDLDEQFF. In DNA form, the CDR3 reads TGTGCCAGCAGTTTGGCCGGGGATTTGGATGAGCAGTTCTTC. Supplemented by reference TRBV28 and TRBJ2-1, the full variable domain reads DVKVTQSSRYLVKRTGEKVFLECVQDMDHENMFWYRQDPGLGLRLIYFSYDVKMKEKGDIPEGYSVSREKKERFSLILESASTNQTSMYLCASSLAGDLDEQFFGPGTRLTVL.

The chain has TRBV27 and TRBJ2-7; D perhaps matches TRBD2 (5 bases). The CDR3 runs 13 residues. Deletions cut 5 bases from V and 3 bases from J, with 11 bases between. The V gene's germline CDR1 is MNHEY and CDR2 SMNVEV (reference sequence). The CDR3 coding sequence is TGTGCCAGCAGTCTCGGGCGGGTCTACGAGCAGTACTTC. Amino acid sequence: CASSLGRVYEQYF.

The CDR3 is CASGLVRDTQYF. The CDR3 DNA reads TGTGCTAGTGGTTTGGTACGCGATACGCAGTATTTT. This sequence joins TRBV12-5 and TRBJ2-3; D is uncertain. CDR3 length equals 12 residues. In germline, CDR1 is LGHNT, CDR2 FRNRAP. Deletions cut 0 bases from V and 6 bases from J, with 4 bases between.

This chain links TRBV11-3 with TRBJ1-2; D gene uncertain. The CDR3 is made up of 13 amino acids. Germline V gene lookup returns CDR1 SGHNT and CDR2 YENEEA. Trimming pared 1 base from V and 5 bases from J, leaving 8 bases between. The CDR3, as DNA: TGTGCCAGCAGCTTAGGAGGGTTTTATGGCTACACCTTC. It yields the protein CASSLGGFYGYTF.

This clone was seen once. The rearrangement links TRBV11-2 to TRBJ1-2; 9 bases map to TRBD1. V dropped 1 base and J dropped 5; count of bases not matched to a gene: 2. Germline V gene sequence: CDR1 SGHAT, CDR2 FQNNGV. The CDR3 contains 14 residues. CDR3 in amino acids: CASSLVGTGYGYTF. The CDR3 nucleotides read TGTGCCAGCAGCTTAGTTGGGACAGGGTATGGCTACACCTTC. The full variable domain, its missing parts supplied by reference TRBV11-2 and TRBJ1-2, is EAGVAQSPRYKIIEKRQSVAFWCNPISGHATLYWYQQILGQGPKLLIQFQNNGVVDDSQLPKDRFSAERLKGVDSTLKIQPAKLEDSAVYLCASSLVGTGYGYTFGSGTRLTVV.

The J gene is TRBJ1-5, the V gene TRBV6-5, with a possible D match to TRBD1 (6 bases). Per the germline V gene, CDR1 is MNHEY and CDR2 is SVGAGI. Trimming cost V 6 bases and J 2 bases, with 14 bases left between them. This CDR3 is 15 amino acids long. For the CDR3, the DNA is TGTGCCAGCAGCCAGGACAGCGGGGGCAATCAGCCCCAGCATTTT. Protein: CASSQDSGGNQPQHF.

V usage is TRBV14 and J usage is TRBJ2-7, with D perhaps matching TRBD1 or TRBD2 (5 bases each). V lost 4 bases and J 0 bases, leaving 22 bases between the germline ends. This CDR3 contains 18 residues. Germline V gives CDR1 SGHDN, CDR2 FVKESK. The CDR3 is CASSPDPGAPRVSYEQYF. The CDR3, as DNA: TGTGCCAGCAGCCCAGACCCCGGGGCTCCCAGAGTCTCCTACGAGCAGTACTTC.

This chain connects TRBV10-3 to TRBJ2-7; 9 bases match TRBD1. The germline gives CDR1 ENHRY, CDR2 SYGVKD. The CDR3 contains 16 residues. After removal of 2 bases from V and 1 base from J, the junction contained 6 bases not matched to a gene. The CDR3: CAISETGQGSSYEQYF. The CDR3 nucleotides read TGTGCCATCAGTGAGACTGGACAGGGGAGTTCCTACGAGCAGTACTTC.

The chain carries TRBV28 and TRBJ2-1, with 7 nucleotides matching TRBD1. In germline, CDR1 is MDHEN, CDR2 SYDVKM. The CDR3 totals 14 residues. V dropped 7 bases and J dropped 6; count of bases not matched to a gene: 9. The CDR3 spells CASTPQGKLNEQFF. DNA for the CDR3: TGTGCCAGCACCCCACAGGGGAAACTCAATGAGCAGTTCTTC.

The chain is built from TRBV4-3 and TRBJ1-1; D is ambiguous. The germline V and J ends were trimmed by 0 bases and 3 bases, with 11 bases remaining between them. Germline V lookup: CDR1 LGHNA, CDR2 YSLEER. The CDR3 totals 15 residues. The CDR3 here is CASSQDRTSYTEAFF. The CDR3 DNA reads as TGCGCCAGCAGCCAAGATCGCACTTCCTACACTGAAGCTTTCTTT.

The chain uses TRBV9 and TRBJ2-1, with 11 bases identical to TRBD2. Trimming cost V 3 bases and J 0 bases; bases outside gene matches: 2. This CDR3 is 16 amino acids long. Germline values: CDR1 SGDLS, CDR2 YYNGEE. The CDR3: CASSGLAGGSYNEQFF. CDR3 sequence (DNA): TGTGCCAGCAGCGGCCTAGCGGGAGGCTCCTACAATGAGCAGTTCTTC.

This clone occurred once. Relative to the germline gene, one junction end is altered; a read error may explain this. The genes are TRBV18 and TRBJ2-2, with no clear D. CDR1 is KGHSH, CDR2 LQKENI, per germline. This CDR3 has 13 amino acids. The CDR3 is CAGSGMNTGELFF. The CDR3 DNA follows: TGTGCCGGCTCAGGAATGAACACCGGGGAGCTGTTTTTT.